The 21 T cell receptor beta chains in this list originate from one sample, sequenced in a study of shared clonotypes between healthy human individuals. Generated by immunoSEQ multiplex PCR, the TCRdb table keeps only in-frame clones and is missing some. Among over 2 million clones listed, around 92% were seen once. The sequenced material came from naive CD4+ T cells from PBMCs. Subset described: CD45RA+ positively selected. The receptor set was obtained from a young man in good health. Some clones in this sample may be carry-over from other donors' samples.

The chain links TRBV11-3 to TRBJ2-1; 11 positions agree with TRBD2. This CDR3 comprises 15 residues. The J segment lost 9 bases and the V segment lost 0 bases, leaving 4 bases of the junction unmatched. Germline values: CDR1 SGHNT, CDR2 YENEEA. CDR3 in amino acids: CASSLDSGRGGEQFF. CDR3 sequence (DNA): TGTGCCAGCAGCTTAGATAGCGGGAGGGGAGGTGAGCAGTTCTTC.

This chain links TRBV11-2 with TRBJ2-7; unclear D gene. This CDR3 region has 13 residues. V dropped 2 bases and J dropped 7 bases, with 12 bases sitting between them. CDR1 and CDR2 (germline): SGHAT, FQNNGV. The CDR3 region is CASSLSGFLEQYF. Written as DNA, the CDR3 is TGTGCCAGCAGCTTATCGGGTTTCTTGGAGCAGTACTTC. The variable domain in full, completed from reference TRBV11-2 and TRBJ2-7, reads EAGVAQSPRYKIIEKRQSVAFWCNPISGHATLYWYQQILGQGPKLLIQFQNNGVVDDSQLPKDRFSAERLKGVDSTLKIQPAKLEDSAVYLCASSLSGFLEQYFGPGTRLTVT.

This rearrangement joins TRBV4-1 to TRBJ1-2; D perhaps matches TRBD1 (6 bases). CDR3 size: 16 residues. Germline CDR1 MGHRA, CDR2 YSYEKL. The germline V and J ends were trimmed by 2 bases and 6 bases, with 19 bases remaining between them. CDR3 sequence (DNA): TGCGCCAGCAGCCAAATGGGACAAGGGCGGGTTGATGGCTACACCTTC. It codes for CASSQMGQGRVDGYTF.

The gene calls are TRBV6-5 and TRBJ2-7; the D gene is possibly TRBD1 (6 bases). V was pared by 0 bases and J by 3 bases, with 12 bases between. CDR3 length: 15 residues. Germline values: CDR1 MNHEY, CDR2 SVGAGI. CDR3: CASSYSWTANYEQYF. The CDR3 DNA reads TGTGCCAGCAGTTACTCATGGACAGCCAACTACGAGCAGTACTTC.

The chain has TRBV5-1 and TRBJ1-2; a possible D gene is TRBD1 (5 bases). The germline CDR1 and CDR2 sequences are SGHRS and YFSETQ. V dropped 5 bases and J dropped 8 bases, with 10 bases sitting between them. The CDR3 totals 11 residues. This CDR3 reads CASSTGTGYTF. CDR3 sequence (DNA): TGCGCCAGCAGTACGGGGACGGGCTACACCTTC. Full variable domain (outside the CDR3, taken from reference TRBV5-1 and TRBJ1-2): KAGVTQTPRYLIKTRGQQVTLSCSPISGHRSVSWYQQTPGQGLQFLFEYFSETQRNKGNFPGRFSGRQFSNSRSEMNVSTLELGDSALYLCASSTGTGYTFGSGTRLTVV.

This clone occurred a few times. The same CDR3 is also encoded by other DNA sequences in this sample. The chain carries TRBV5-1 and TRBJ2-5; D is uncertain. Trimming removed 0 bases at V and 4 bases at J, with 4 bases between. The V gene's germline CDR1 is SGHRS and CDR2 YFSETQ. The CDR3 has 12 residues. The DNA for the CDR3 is TGCGCCAGCAGCTTGGAGGGAGAGACCCAGTACTTC. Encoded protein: CASSLEGETQYF.

CDR3 DNA: TGTGCCAGCAGTTACCTAGGACAGTCAGAGACCCAGTACTTC. Its translation: CASSYLGQSETQYF. This chain joins TRBV6-6 and TRBJ2-5; tentatively, D is TRBD1 (6 bases). V shed 2 bases and J shed 4 bases, with 11 bases lying between them. Germline CDR1 reads MNHNY; CDR2 reads SVGAGI (reference sequence). The CDR3 has 14 residues.

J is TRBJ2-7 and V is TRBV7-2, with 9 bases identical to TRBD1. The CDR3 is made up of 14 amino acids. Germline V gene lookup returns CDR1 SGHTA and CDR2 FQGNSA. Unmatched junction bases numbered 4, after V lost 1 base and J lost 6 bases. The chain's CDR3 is CASSLVETGGEQYF. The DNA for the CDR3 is TGTGCCAGCAGCTTAGTGGAGACAGGGGGCGAGCAGTACTTC.

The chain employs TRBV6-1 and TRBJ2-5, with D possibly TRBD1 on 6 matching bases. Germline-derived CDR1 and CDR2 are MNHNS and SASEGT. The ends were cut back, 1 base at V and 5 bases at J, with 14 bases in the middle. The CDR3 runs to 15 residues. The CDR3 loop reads CASSEVWQGFETQYF. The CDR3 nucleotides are TGTGCCAGCAGTGAAGTATGGCAGGGGTTTGAGACCCAGTACTTC.

CDR3 loop: CASSLRVGRPSGANVLTF. For the CDR3, the DNA is TGTGCCAGCAGCTTGCGGGTGGGACGCCCCTCTGGGGCCAACGTCCTGACTTTC. The gene calls are TRBV5-8 and TRBJ2-6; D possibly matches TRBD1 or TRBD2 (5 bases each). The CDR3 covers 18 residues. Per the germline V gene, CDR1 is SGHTS and CDR2 is YDEGEE. Trimming stripped 1 base from V and 0 bases from J, with 14 bases between. The whole variable domain, remainder taken from reference TRBV5-8 and TRBJ2-6, is EAGVTQSPTHLIKTRGQQATLRCSPISGHTSVYWYQQALGLGLQFLLWYDEGEERNRGNFPPRFSGRQFPNYSSELNVNALELEDSALYLCASSLRVGRPSGANVLTFGAGSRLTVL.

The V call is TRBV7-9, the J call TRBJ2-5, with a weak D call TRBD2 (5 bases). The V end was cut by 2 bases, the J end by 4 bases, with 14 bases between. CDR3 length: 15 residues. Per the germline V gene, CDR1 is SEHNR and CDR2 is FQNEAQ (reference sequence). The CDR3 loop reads CASSLRLAEAETQYF. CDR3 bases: TGTGCCAGCAGCTTACGGCTAGCCGAGGCAGAGACCCAGTACTTC. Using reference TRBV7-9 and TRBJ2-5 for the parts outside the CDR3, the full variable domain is DTGVSQNPRHKITKRGQNVTFRCDPISEHNRLYWYRQTLGQGPEFLTYFQNEAQLEKSRLLSDRFSAERPKGSFSTLEIQRTEQGDSAMYLCASSLRLAEAETQYFGPGTRLLVL.

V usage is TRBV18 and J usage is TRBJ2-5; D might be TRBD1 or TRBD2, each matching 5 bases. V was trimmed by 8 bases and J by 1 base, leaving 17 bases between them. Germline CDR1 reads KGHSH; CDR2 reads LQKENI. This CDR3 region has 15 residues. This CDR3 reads CASKSGTAFQETQYF. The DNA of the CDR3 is TGTGCCAGCAAGTCCGGGACGGCCTTCCAAGAGACCCAGTACTTC.

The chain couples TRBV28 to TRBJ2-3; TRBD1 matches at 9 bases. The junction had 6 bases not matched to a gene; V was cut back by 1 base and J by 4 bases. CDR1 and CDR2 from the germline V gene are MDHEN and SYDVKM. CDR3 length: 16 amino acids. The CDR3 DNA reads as TGTGCCAGCAGTTTATCGTTGCGACAGGGGGCAGATACGCAGTATTTT. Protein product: CASSLSLRQGADTQYF. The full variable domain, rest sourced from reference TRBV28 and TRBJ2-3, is DVKVTQSSRYLVKRTGEKVFLECVQDMDHENMFWYRQDPGLGLRLIYFSYDVKMKEKGDIPEGYSVSREKKERFSLILESASTNQTSMYLCASSLSLRQGADTQYFGPGTRLTVL.

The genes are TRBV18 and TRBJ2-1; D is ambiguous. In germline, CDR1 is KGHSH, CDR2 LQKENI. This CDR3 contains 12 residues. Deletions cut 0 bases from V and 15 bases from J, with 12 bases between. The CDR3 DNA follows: TGTGCCAGCTCACCACCGTCCCCGACCCTGTTCTTC. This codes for CASSPPSPTLFF.

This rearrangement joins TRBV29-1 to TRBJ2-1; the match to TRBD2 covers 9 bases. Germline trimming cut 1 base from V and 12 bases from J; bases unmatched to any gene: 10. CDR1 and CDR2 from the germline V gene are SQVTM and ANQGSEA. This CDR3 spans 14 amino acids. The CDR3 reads CSVEGRNSGSWQFF. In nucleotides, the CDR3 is TGCAGCGTTGAAGGCCGGAATAGCGGGAGTTGGCAGTTCTTC.

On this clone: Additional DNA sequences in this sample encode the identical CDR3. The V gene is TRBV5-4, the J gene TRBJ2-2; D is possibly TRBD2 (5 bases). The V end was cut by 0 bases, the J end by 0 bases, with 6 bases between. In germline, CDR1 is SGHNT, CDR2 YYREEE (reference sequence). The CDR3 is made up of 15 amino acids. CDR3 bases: TGTGCCAGCAGCTTGGGGACTCCGAACACCGGGGAGCTGTTTTTT. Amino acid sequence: CASSLGTPNTGELFF. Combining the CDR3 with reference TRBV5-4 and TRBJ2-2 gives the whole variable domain ETGVTQSPTHLIKTRGQQVTLRCSSQSGHNTVSWYQQALGQGPQFIFQYYREEENGRGNFPPRFSGLQFPNYSSELNVNALELDDSALYLCASSLGTPNTGELFFGEGSRLTVL.

The CDR3 nucleotides read TGTGCCAGCAGTAAGGGACAGCAAGAGACCCAGTACTTC. It translates to CASSKGQQETQYF. The chain combines TRBV6-1 with TRBJ2-5, with 7 positions matching TRBD1. The CDR3 loop spans 13 amino acids. With 5 bases clipped from V and 2 bases from J, the junction kept 2 bases outside the gene matches. Germline CDR1 and CDR2: MNHNS and SASEGT.

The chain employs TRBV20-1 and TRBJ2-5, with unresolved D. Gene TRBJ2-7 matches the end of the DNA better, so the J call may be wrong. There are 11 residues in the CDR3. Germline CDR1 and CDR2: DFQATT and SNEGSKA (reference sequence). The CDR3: CSVIDTYEQYF. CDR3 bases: TGCAGTGTTATAGACACCTACGAGCAGTACTTC.

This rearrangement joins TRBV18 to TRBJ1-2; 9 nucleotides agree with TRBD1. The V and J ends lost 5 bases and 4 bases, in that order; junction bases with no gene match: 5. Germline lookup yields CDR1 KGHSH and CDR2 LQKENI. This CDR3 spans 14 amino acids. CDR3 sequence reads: CASSDRGNFYGYTF. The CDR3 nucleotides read TGTGCCAGCTCAGACAGGGGGAACTTCTATGGCTACACCTTC. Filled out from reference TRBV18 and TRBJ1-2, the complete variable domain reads NAGVMQNPRHLVRRRGQEARLRCSPMKGHSHVYWYRQLPEEGLKFMVYLQKENIIDESGMPKERFSAEFPKEGPSILRIQQVVRGDSAAYFCASSDRGNFYGYTFGSGTRLTVV.

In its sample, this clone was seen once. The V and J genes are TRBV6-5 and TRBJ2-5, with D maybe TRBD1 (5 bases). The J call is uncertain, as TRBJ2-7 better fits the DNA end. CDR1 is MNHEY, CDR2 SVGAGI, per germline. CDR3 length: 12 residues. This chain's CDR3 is CASRSGHAEQYF. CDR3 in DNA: TGTGCCAGCAGATCCGGACACGCCGAGCAGTACTTC.

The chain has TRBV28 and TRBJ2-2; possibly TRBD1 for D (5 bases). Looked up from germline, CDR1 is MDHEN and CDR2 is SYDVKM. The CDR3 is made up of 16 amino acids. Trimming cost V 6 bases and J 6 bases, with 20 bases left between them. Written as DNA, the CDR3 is TGTGCCAGCAGACCTTCCGGACACTGGCGTGCCGGGGAGCTGTTTTTT. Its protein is CASRPSGHWRAGELFF.